This record looks at one T cell receptor beta chain sequence and its context. Antigen: not known. The germline V gene has CDR1 SGHDT and CDR2 YYEEEE. This CDR3 comprises 13 residues. V dropped 3 bases and J dropped 8 bases, with 14 bases sitting between them. This entry belongs to a study of cytomegalovirus exposure and HLA in healthy donors. Whole-study findings and limits: Among the CMV-associated chains, three were confirmed in vitro as specific for CMV antigens. Reports showed the classifier diagnosing cytomegalovirus status with high specificity and sensitivity.

Sequenced by immunoSEQ multiplex PCR; TCRdb stores in-frame clones only, minus some. The sample carries 100,000 to 120,000 clones, roughly 90% recorded once. The specimen sequenced was PBMCs. The receptor comes from a woman younger than 45 in good health and CMV-seropositive. This chain uses TRBV5-6 with TRBJ1-1; weak D call: TRBD1 (5 bases). CDR3 protein: CASSSAGTGEAFF. The CDR3 bases are TGTGCCAGCAGCTCCGCCGGGACTGGGGAAGCTTTCTTT.